Below, one T cell receptor (beta chain) is given with its context. A quantity of about 0.5 to 1 ug RNA underwent reverse transcription using random hexamers. Amplification of TCR beta CDR3 was carried out by immunoSEQ multiplex PCR, which covered 54 Vbeta and 13 Jbeta segments. TCRdb re-derived calls from the immunoSEQ multiplex PCR reads in MiXCR, one entry per CDR3 protein. The table records around 200,000 distinct CDR3 sequences, just under 95% of them present only once. The sample is drawn from a study of CD8 T cells in Susac syndrome. Sequencing of TCR beta was performed on blood CD8+ and CD4+ T cells. Those who served as multiple sclerosis controls were treatment-naive patients with stable or active relapsing-remitting disease. TEMRA cells were FACS-enriched, unlike CD8+ and CD4+ T cells, which were negatively isolated. The CDR3 runs to 14 residues. The ends lost 3 bases at V and 8 bases at J; junction bases unmatched: 6. Per the germline V gene, CDR1 is LGHNA and CDR2 is YNFKEQ.

This chain joins TRBV4-2 and TRBJ2-1; 8 nucleotides agree with TRBD2. The source is a human donor with multiple sclerosis. Material for sequencing was CD4+ T cells from PBMCs. The CDR3 DNA sequence: TGTGCCAGCAGCCAGCTAGCGGGCTCCGATGAGCAGTTCTTC. Amino acids: CASSQLAGSDEQFF.